What follows are 14 T cell receptor beta chains derived from one specimen sequenced in a study of shared clonotypes between healthy human individuals. Generated by immunoSEQ multiplex PCR, the TCRdb table keeps only in-frame clones and is missing some. The data contain 170,000 or so clones, 65% to 70% of them singletons. Sequenced sample: memory CD4+ T cells sorted from blood. Subset reported: CD45RA-negative fraction. The source of these receptors is a man under 40 in good health.

The rearrangement links TRBV7-6 to TRBJ2-7, with D perhaps assigned TRBD1 or TRBD2 (5 bases each). There are 15 residues in the CDR3. CDR1 SGHVS and CDR2 FNYEAQ come from the germline V gene. The ends were cut back, 5 bases at V and 0 bases at J, with 14 bases in the middle. The CDR3, as DNA: TGTGCCAGCAGCCCCGGGACGGCGAGCTCCTACGAGCAGTACTTC. It translates to CASSPGTASSYEQYF. The entire variable domain, with the rest obtained from reference TRBV7-6 and TRBJ2-7, is as follows: GAGVSQSPRYKVTKRGQDVALRCDPISGHVSLYWYRQALGQGPEFLTYFNYEAQQDKSGLPNDRFSAERPEGSISTLTIQRTEQRDSAMYRCASSPGTASSYEQYFGPGTRLTVT.

By sample share, this clone is medium-sized. The rearrangement joins TRBV7-9 to TRBJ2-7; D unclear. Germline V gene sequence: CDR1 SEHNR, CDR2 FQNEAQ (reference sequence). Trimming took off 5 bases at V and 7 bases at J, with 15 bases between the two ends. The CDR3 contains 13 residues. The CDR3 DNA follows: TGTGCCAGCAGCCGCAGTGGGCTGTCGGAGCAGTACTTC. As protein: CASSRSGLSEQYF.

The CDR3 DNA sequence: TGCAGCGTTGGATTGGGGGACAACACCGGGGAGCTGTTTTTT. It codes for CSVGLGDNTGELFF. The chain carries TRBV29-1 and TRBJ2-2; D assignment may be TRBD1 or TRBD2 (5 bases each). V lost 4 bases, J lost 2 bases, and 11 bases lay in between. Germline V gives CDR1 SQVTM, CDR2 ANQGSEA. This CDR3 comprises 14 residues.

The V and J genes are TRBV6-1 and TRBJ1-5, with D possibly TRBD1 on 6 matching bases. This CDR3 is built from 14 residues. Germline loops: CDR1 MNHNS, CDR2 SASEGT. V shed 6 bases and J shed 6 bases, with 15 bases lying between them. The CDR3 loop reads CASRWEQGPQPQHF. CDR3 nucleotides: TGTGCCAGCAGGTGGGAACAGGGTCCTCAGCCCCAGCATTTT.

The rearrangement links TRBV2 to TRBJ2-1, with D possibly matching TRBD2 (6 bases). V was trimmed by 8 bases and J by 8 bases, leaving 19 bases between them. The length of the CDR3 is 14 residues. CDR1 and CDR2 (germline): SNHLY, FYNNEI. As DNA, the CDR3 is TGTGCCAGCTTGACTAGATTAACGGCCGATGAGCAGTTCTTC. It codes for CASLTRLTADEQFF.

CDR3 residues: CASSLRKSGGYNEQFF. DNA of the CDR3: TGTGCCAGCAGTTTACGGAAAAGCGGGGGCTACAATGAGCAGTTCTTC. The rearrangement joins TRBV27 to TRBJ2-1, with 8 bases that match TRBD2. With V trimmed by 2 bases and J by 3 bases, 6 bases remained unmatched. This CDR3 spans 16 amino acids. Germline CDR1 reads MNHEY; CDR2 reads SMNVEV (reference sequence).

V is TRBV5-1 and J is TRBJ1-4, with TRBD1 as a possible D gene (5 bases). Germline V lookup: CDR1 SGHRS, CDR2 YFSETQ. Deletions cut 5 bases from V and 3 bases from J, with 11 bases between. This CDR3 spans 14 amino acids. The CDR3 region is CASSLSGPNEKLFF. The CDR3 DNA is TGCGCCAGCAGTCTATCGGGGCCTAATGAAAAACTGTTTTTT.

This clone was counted ten times or more. The J gene is TRBJ1-2, the V gene TRBV5-4; TRBD1 matches at 7 bases. CDR3 length: 13 amino acids. Germline loops: CDR1 SGHNT, CDR2 YYREEE (reference sequence). V shed 5 bases and J 6 bases; nucleotides not matched to a gene: 7. Here the CDR3 reads CASRRGTDDGYTF. The CDR3 DNA reads TGTGCCAGCAGGCGGGGGACAGATGATGGCTACACCTTC.

The chain is built from TRBV6-1 and TRBJ2-7; 10 bases fit TRBD2. Per the germline V gene, CDR1 is MNHNS and CDR2 is SASEGT. V was pared by 7 bases and J by 3 bases, with 9 bases of the junction left unmatched. This CDR3 has 15 amino acids. CDR3 nucleotides: TGTGCCAGCAAAGGCACTAGCGGGGAGAGCTACGAGCAGTACTTC. It is translated as CASKGTSGESYEQYF.

The table lists this clone with a few counts. The J gene is TRBJ1-3, the V gene TRBV18; 11 bases map to TRBD1. The CDR3 has 18 amino acids. Germline lookup yields CDR1 KGHSH and CDR2 LQKENI. V dropped 2 bases and J dropped 2; count of bases not matched to a gene: 8. The chain's CDR3 is CASSPTAGTGGTGNTIYF. CDR3 in DNA: TGTGCCAGCTCACCAACCGCTGGGACAGGGGGAACTGGAAACACCATATATTTT. Variable domain in full (rest from reference TRBV18 and TRBJ1-3): NAGVMQNPRHLVRRRGQEARLRCSPMKGHSHVYWYRQLPEEGLKFMVYLQKENIIDESGMPKERFSAEFPKEGPSILRIQQVVRGDSAAYFCASSPTAGTGGTGNTIYFGEGSWLTVV.

V usage is TRBV11-3 and J usage is TRBJ2-1; D unresolved. This CDR3 has 15 residues. Germline loops: CDR1 SGHNT, CDR2 YENEEA. V was cut by 5 bases and J by 5 bases, with 16 bases left in between. For the CDR3, the DNA is TGTGCCAGCAGCCCTGACGGGCTAGGTAACAATGAGCAGTTCTTC. This translates into CASSPDGLGNNEQFF.

The rearrangement links TRBV11-2 to TRBJ2-3, with 8 bases lining up with TRBD2. The V and J ends lost 4 bases and 10 bases, in that order; junction bases with no gene match: 7. The CDR3 length is 13 residues. Germline values: CDR1 SGHAT, CDR2 FQNNGV. The CDR3 DNA reads as TGTGCCAGCAGCTCGATTATAGCGGGATCGCAGTATTTT. Its protein product is CASSSIIAGSQYF.

The chain recombines TRBV2 with TRBJ2-5; D remains unclear. V lost 3 bases and J lost 5, with 10 bases in between. Looked up from germline, CDR1 is SNHLY and CDR2 is FYNNEI. This CDR3 comprises 13 residues. This chain's CDR3 is CASSDNTEETQYF. CDR3 DNA sequence: TGTGCCAGCAGTGACAACACCGAGGAGACCCAGTACTTC.

This sequence joins TRBV7-6 and TRBJ2-7, with 8 bases aligning to TRBD1. Per germline, CDR1 SGHVS and CDR2 FNYEAQ. The V and J ends lost 0 bases and 5 bases, in that order; junction bases with no gene match: 6. The CDR3 contains 15 residues. CDR3 residues: CASSLAQGALNEQYF. For the CDR3, the DNA is TGTGCCAGCAGCTTAGCCCAGGGGGCTTTAAACGAGCAGTACTTC.